This TCR beta chain emerged from a study of T cell changes during pregnancy in multiple sclerosis. TCRdb keeps only in-frame clones here, not all; method: immunoSEQ multiplex PCR. In the table there are tens of thousands of clones, 93% of which are singletons. Source: peripheral blood, taken after pregnancy. The receptor was isolated from a female donor with multiple sclerosis, enrolled in a pregnancy study.

CDR3 sequence (DNA): TGTGCCTGGAGCCCGGACATTGGAAACACCATATATTTT. Its protein is CAWSPDIGNTIYF. J is TRBJ1-3 and V is TRBV30, with D tentatively TRBD1 (5 bases). Germline assignment: CDR1 GTSNPN and CDR2 SVGIG (reference sequence). The CDR3 runs to 13 residues. With 3 bases removed from V and 3 bases from J, the gap between germline ends came to 9 bases. Filled out from reference TRBV30 and TRBJ1-3, the complete variable domain reads SQTIHQWPATLVQPVGSPLSLECTVEGTSNPNLYWYRQAAGRGLQLLFYSVGIGQISSEVPQNLSASRPQDRQFILSSKKLLLSDSGFYLCAWSPDIGNTIYFGEGSWLTVV.